This T cell receptor beta chain was retrieved from a study of T cell responses to AZD1222 COVID-19 vaccine. General observations from the study: Of the AZD1222 recipients, only six were seropositive at baseline.

The V end lost 5 bases, the J end lost 7 bases, and 9 bases lay between the germline ends. This CDR3 is built from 13 residues. Germline V gives CDR1 SGHVS, CDR2 FNYEAQ. Libraries were prepared by immunoSEQ multiplex PCR; TCRdb keeps only in-frame clonotypes and omits some of them. This repertoire shows 100,000 to 150,000 clones, roughly nine tenths found once; its top ten account for around 1.8%. In regard to this clone: Its specificity is not known.

The rearrangement joins TRBV7-6 to TRBJ1-6; D is unclear. The sequence was obtained from an adult in good health. The sequencing used peripheral blood, collected on day 0 of AZD1222 vaccination. The CDR3 DNA reads TGTGCCAGCAGCAGCGGGGTGAATTCACCCCTCCACTTT. Amino acids: CASSSGVNSPLHF.